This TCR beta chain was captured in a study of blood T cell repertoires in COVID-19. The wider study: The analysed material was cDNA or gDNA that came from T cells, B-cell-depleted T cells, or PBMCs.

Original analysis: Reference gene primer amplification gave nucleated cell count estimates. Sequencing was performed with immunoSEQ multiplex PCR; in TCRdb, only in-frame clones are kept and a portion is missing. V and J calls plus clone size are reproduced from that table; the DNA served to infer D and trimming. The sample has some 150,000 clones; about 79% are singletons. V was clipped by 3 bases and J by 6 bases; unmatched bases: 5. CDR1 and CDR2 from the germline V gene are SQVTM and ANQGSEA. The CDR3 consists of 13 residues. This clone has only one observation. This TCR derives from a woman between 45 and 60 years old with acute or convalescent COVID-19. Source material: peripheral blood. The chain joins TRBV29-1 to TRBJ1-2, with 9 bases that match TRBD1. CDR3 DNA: TGCAGCGTTGATCTCGACAGGGGGAATGGCTACACCTTC. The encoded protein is CSVDLDRGNGYTF.